The 12 T cell receptor beta chains given below trace back to one sample, sequenced in a study of CD8+CD57+ T cells in acquired aplastic anemia. Previously, flow cytometry had revealed CD8+CD57+ cell expansion in the patients chosen for sequencing. Researchers used genomic DNA as the template to profile TCR beta VDJ and CDR3. TCRdb re-called the reads through MiXCR, storing one row per CDR3 protein. Seen here are around 130,000 distinct CDR3 sequences, over 55% observed once, and the top ten hold roughly 30%. Material for sequencing was sorted CD4+, CD8+, or CD8+CD57+ T cells (not recorded which) from PBMCs. The receptor source for this set is a human donor with aplastic anemia.

This clonotype has only a few counts. The chain carries TRBV29-1 and TRBJ2-1, with no clear D. V was clipped by 6 bases and J by 9 bases, with 12 bases between them. Germline values: CDR1 SQVTM, CDR2 ANQGSEA. The CDR3 extends over 11 amino acids. CDR3 amino acids: CSVLSTAEQFF. The DNA of the CDR3 is TGCAGCGTCCTTTCTACCGCTGAGCAGTTCTTC.

Only a few counts were recorded for this clonotype. Relative to the germline gene, one junction end is altered; a read error may explain this. This chain links TRBV10-3 with TRBJ1-3; 10 bases match TRBD1. CDR3 length: 18 residues. From germline, CDR1 is ENHRY and CDR2 SYGVKD. The chain's CDR3 is CAISPGQGLKTDGNTIYF. DNA of the CDR3: TGTGCCATCAGTCCGGGACAGGGGCTGAAAACGGATGGAAACACTATATATTTT.

V and J are TRBV25-1 and TRBJ1-1, with a possible D match to TRBD1 (5 bases). Germline CDR1 reads MGHDK; CDR2 reads SYGVNS. The CDR3 is 13 residues long. Trimming pared 5 bases from V and 10 bases from J, leaving 17 bases between. This CDR3 reads CASSPQGRGGAFF. DNA for the CDR3: TGTGCCAGCAGTCCCCAGGGACGAGGCGGAGCTTTCTTT. Variable domain in full (rest from reference TRBV25-1 and TRBJ1-1): EADIYQTPRYLVIGTGKKITLECSQTMGHDKMYWYQQDPGMELHLIHYSYGVNSTEKGDLSSESTVSRIRTEHFPLTLESARPSHTSQYLCASSPQGRGGAFFGQGTRLTVV.

The chain uses TRBV7-6 and TRBJ2-1, with D possibly TRBD1 on 6 matching bases. Germline CDR1 and CDR2: SGHVS and FNYEAQ. This CDR3 has 14 residues. V was pared by 5 bases and J by 5 bases, with 13 bases between. The CDR3 region is CASSRNTGNNEQFF. The CDR3 nucleotides read TGTGCCAGCAGCCGTAACACAGGGAACAATGAGCAGTTCTTC.

This clonotype was found many times. V is TRBV7-8 and J is TRBJ1-5; the match to TRBD1 covers 9 bases. Germline V CDR1 and CDR2: SGHVS, FQNEAQ. This CDR3 spans 16 amino acids. Trimming removed 5 bases from V and 6 bases from J; junction bases left unmatched: 11. CDR3: CASSTRQGEASQPQHF. The CDR3 region has the DNA TGTGCCAGCAGCACGCGACAGGGGGAGGCTAGTCAGCCCCAGCATTTT.

The V gene is TRBV6-1, the J gene TRBJ1-2; 12 bases fit TRBD1. Germline trimming cut 5 bases from V and 12 bases from J; bases unmatched to any gene: 13. Germline CDR1 and CDR2: MNHNS and SASEGT. The CDR3 extends over 15 amino acids. The CDR3 reads CASSMLGGQGAGNTF. The CDR3 DNA reads TGTGCCAGCAGTATGCTCGGGGGACAGGGGGCTGGAAACACCTTC.

The rearrangement joins TRBV6-2 or TRBV6-3 to TRBJ2-7, with 10 bases identical to TRBD2. J gave up 6 bases and V 2 bases, and 16 bases lay outside the gene matches. Germline CDR1 reads MNHEY; CDR2 reads SVGEGT. The CDR3 loop spans 18 amino acids. The CDR3 region has the DNA TGTGCCAGCAGTTACCTAGCGGGAGAGGGGTTTGGAGAAAGCGAGCAGTACTTC. Translation: CASSYLAGEGFGESEQYF.

This clonotype was seen a handful of times. V gene TRBV10-3 combines with J gene TRBJ2-7, with 7 bases lining up with TRBD2. The CDR3 has 17 amino acids. V trimming: 2 bases; J trimming: 3 bases; junction bases outside the gene matches: 13. The V gene's germline CDR1 is ENHRY and CDR2 SYGVKD. CDR3 sequence (DNA): TGTGCCATCAGTGAGACGGGCTTGGCGGCGGGGGTCTACGAGCAGTACTTC. Amino acid sequence: CAISETGLAAGVYEQYF.

The chain uses TRBV29-1 and TRBJ1-2; 7 bases are shared with TRBD1. The V gene's germline CDR1 is SQVTM and CDR2 ANQGSEA. This CDR3 has 12 amino acids. Trimming removed 4 bases from V and 5 bases from J; junction bases left unmatched: 4. CDR3 bases: TGCAGCGTTGGACAGGGTCGGTATGGCTACACCTTC. Amino acid sequence: CSVGQGRYGYTF.

The sample holds one count of this clonotype. The CDR3 is CASSPRGAGGVGEQFF. The CDR3 nucleotides read TGTGCCAGCAGCCCCCGTGGAGCGGGAGGGGTAGGTGAGCAGTTCTTC. The V gene is TRBV14, the J gene TRBJ2-7; 10 bases match TRBD2. The J call is uncertain, as TRBJ2-1 better fits the DNA end. The germline CDR1 and CDR2 sequences are SGHDN and FVKESK. This CDR3 is built from 16 residues.

This clonotype was observed a handful of times. The chain employs TRBV6-5 and TRBJ2-5, with TRBD1 matching over 11 bases. The CDR3 has 17 amino acids. The germline CDR1 and CDR2 sequences are MNHEY and SVGAGI. V lost 0 bases and J lost 1; bases outside the gene matches: 4. CDR3 DNA sequence: TGTGCCAGCAGTTACTCCACCGGGACAGGGGGCCAAGAGACCCAGTACTTC. Translating gives CASSYSTGTGGQETQYF.

This clonotype was recorded once. The V gene is TRBV20-1, the J gene TRBJ2-3; D gene ambiguous. The CDR3 spans 11 residues. CDR1 and CDR2 from the germline V gene are DFQATT and SNEGSKA (reference sequence). V lost 5 bases and J 0 bases, leaving 3 bases between the germline ends. The CDR3 loop reads CSALSTDTQYF. The CDR3 nucleotides are TGCAGTGCTTTAAGCACAGATACGCAGTATTTT.